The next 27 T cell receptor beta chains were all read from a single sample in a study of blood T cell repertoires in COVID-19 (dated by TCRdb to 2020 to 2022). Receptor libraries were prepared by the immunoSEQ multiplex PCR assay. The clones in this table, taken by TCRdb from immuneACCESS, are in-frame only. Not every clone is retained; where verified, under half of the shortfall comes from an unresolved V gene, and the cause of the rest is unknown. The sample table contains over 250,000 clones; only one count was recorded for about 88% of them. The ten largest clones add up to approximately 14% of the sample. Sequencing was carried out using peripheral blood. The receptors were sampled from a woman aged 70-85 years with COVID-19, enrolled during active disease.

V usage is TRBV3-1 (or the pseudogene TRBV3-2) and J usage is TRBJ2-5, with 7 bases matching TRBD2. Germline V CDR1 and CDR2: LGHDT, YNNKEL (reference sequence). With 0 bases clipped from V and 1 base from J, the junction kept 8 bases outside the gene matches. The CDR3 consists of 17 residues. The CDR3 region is CASSQDEASGPQETQYF. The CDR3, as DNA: TGTGCCAGCAGCCAAGATGAGGCTAGCGGACCCCAAGAGACCCAGTACTTC.

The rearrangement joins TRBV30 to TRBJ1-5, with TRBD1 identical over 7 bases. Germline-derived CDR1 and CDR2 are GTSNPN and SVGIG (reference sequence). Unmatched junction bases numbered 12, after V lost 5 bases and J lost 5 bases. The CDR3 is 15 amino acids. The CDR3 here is CAWGPLDRPYQPQHF. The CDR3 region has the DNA TGTGCCTGGGGACCTCTGGACAGGCCCTATCAGCCCCAGCATTTT.

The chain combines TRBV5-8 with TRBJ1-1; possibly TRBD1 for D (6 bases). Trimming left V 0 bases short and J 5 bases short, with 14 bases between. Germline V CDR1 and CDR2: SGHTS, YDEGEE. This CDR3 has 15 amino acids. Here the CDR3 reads CASSLVEGVGTEAFF. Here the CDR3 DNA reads TGTGCCAGCAGCTTGGTCGAGGGGGTGGGGACTGAAGCTTTCTTT.

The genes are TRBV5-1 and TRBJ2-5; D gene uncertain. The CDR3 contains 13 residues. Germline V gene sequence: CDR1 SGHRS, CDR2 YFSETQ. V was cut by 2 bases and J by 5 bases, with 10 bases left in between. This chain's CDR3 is CASSLPGWETQYF. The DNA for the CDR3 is TGCGCCAGCAGCTTACCCGGGTGGGAGACCCAGTACTTC.

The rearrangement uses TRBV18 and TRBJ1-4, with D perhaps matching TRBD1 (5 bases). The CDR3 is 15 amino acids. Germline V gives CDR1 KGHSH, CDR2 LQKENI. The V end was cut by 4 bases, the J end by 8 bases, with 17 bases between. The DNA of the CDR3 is TGTGCCAGCTCACTCAACCGGGGAGGGGACGAAAAACTGTTTTTT. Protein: CASSLNRGGDEKLFF.

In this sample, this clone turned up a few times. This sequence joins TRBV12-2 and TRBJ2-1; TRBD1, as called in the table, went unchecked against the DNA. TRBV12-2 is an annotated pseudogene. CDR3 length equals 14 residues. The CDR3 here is CASRSFLSGNEQFF. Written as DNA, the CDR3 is TGTGCAAGTCGCTCGTTCCTATCAGGGAATGAGCAGTTCTTC.

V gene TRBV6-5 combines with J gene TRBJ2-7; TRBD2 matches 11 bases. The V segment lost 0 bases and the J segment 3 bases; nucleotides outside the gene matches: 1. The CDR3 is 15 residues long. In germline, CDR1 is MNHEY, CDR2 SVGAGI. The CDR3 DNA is TGTGCCAGCAGTTACTCGACTAGCGGGGTCTACGAGCAGTACTTC. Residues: CASSYSTSGVYEQYF.

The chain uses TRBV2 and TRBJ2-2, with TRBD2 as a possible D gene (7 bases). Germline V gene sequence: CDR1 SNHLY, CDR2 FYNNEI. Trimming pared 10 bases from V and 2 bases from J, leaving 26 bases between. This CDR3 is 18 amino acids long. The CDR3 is CATNLRRGPPLNTGELFF. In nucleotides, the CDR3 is TGTGCCACCAATCTTAGGCGGGGGCCCCCCCTTAACACCGGGGAGCTGTTTTTT.

The DNA for the CDR3 is TGTGCCAGCAGTTCCAGGGGCACGATTAATGAAAAACTGTTTTTT. Protein product: CASSSRGTINEKLFF. The chain employs TRBV28 and TRBJ1-4, with D possibly TRBD1 on 6 matching bases. V was pared by 4 bases and J by 4 bases, with 13 bases between. Germline CDR1 and CDR2: MDHEN and SYDVKM. This CDR3 comprises 15 residues.

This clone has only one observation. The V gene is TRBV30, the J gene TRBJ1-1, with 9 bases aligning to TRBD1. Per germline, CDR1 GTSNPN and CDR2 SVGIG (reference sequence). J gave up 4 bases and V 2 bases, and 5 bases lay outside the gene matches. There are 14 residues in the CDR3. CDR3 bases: TGTGCCTGGAGTCAGACAGGGGGTAGCACTGAAGCTTTCTTT. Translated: CAWSQTGGSTEAFF.

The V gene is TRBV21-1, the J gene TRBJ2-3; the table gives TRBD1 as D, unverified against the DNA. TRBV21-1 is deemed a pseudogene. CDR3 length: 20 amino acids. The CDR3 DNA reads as TGTGCCAGCAGCATGAAACCCCCAGGGTCGGTTCAGGGGGGCGGTGATACGCAGTATTTT. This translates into CASSMKPPGSVQGGGDTQYF.

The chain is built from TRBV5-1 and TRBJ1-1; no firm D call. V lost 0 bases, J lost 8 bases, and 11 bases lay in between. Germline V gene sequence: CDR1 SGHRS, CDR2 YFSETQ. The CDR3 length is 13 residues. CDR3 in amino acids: CASSLVAGREAFF. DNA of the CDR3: TGCGCCAGCAGCTTGGTCGCGGGAAGGGAAGCTTTCTTT.

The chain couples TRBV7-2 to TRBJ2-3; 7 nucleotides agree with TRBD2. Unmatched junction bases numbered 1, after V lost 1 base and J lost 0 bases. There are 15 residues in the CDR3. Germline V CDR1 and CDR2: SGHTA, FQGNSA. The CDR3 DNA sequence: TGTGCCAGCAGCTTAGGGGACTATAGCACAGATACGCAGTATTTT. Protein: CASSLGDYSTDTQYF.

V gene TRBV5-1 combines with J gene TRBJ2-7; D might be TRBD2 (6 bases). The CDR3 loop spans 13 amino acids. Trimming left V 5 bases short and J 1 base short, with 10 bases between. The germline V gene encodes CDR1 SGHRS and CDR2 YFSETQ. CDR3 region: CASSPGGSYEQYF. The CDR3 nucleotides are TGCGCCAGCAGTCCCGGGGGTTCCTACGAGCAGTACTTC.

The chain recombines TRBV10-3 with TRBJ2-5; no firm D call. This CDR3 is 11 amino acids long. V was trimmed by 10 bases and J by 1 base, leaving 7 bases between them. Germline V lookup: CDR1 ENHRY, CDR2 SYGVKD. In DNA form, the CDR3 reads TGTGCCACCACATTCCAAGAGACCCAGTACTTC. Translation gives CATTFQETQYF.

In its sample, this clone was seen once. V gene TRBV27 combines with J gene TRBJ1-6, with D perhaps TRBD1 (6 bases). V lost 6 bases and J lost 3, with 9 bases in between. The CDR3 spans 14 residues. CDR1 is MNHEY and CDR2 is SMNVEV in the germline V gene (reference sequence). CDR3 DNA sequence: TGTGCCAGCAGCCAGACAGGCTATAATTCACCCCTCCACTTT. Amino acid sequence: CASSQTGYNSPLHF.

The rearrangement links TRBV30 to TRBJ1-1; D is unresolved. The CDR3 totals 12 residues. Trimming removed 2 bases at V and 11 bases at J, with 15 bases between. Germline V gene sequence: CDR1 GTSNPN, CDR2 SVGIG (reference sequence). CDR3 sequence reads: CAWSPPGPGAFF. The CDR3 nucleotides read TGTGCCTGGAGTCCACCGGGTCCCGGGGCTTTCTTT. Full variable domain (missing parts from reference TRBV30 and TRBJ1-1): SQTIHQWPATLVQPVGSPLSLECTVEGTSNPNLYWYRQAAGRGLQLLFYSVGIGQISSEVPQNLSASRPQDRQFILSSKKLLLSDSGFYLCAWSPPGPGAFFGQGTRLTVV.

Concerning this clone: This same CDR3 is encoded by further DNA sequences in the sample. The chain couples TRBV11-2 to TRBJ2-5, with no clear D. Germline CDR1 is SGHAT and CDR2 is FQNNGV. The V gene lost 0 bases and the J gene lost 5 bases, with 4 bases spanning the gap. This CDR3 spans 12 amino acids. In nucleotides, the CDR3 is TGTGCCAGCAGCTTAGATCGGGAGACCCAGTACTTC. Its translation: CASSLDRETQYF.

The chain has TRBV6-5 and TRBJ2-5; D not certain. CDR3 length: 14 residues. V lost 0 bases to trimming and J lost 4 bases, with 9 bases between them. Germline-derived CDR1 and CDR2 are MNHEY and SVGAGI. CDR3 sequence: CASSYSRLRETQYF. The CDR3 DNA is TGTGCCAGCAGTTACTCCAGGCTCCGAGAGACCCAGTACTTC.

The CDR3 protein is CASSRTGGGDEQYF. DNA of the CDR3: TGTGCCAGCAGCCGAACTGGGGGGGGCGACGAGCAGTACTTC. V gene TRBV7-9 combines with J gene TRBJ2-7, with D maybe TRBD2 (7 bases). There are 14 residues in the CDR3. The ends were cut back, 5 bases at V and 5 bases at J, with 16 bases in the middle. The V gene's germline CDR1 is SEHNR and CDR2 FQNEAQ (reference sequence).

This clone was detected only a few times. CDR3 DNA sequence: TGTGCCAGCAGCTCACGGGGGACAGGGGTCAATGAGCAGTTCTTC. It encodes CASSSRGTGVNEQFF. The chain carries TRBV7-2 and TRBJ2-1, with TRBD1 identical over 10 bases. Germline V lookup: CDR1 SGHTA, CDR2 FQGNSA. There are 15 residues in the CDR3. V lost 4 bases and J lost 6; bases outside the gene matches: 6. Full variable domain (rest looked up from reference TRBV7-2 and TRBJ2-1): GAGVSQSPSNKVTEKGKDVELRCDPISGHTALYWYRQSLGQGLEFLIYFQGNSAPDKSGLPSDRFSAERTGGSVSTLTIQRTQQEDSAVYLCASSSRGTGVNEQFFGPGTRLTVL.

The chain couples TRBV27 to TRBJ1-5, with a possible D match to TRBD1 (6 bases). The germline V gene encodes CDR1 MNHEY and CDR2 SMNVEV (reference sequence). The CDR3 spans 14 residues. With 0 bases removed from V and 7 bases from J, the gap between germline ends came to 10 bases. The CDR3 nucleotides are TGTGCCAGCAGTTTATCACAGGGATCGCAGCCCCAGCATTTT. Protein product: CASSLSQGSQPQHF.

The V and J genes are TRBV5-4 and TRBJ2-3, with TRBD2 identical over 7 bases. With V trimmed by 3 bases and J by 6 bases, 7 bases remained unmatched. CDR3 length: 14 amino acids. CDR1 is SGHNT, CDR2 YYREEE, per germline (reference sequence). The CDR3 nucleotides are TGTGCCAGCAGCTCGCGGCTAGCGGCTGATACGCAGTATTTT. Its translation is CASSSRLAADTQYF.

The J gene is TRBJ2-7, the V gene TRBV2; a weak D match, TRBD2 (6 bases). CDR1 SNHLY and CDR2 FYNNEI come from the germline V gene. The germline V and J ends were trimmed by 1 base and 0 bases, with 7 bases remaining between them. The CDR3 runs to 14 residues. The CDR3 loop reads CASSEGTNSYEQYF. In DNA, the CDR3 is TGTGCCAGCAGTGAAGGGACTAACTCCTACGAGCAGTACTTC.

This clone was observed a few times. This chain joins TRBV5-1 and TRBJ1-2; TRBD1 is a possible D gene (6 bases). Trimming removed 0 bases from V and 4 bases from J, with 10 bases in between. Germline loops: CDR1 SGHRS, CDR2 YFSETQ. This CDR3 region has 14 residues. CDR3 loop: CASSLDRELYGYTF. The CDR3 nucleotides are TGCGCCAGCAGCTTGGACAGGGAGCTCTATGGCTACACCTTC.

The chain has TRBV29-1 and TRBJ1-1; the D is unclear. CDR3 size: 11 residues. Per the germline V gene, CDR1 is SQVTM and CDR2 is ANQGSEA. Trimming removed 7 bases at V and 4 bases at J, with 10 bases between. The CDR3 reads CSGRVGTEAFF. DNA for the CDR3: TGCAGCGGGCGGGTCGGCACTGAAGCTTTCTTT. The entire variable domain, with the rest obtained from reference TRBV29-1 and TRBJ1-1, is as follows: SAVISQKPSRDICQRGTSLTIQCQVDSQVTMMFWYRQQPGQSLTLIATANQGSEATYESGFVIDKFPISRPNLTFSTLTVSNMSPEDSSIYLCSGRVGTEAFFGQGTRLTVV.

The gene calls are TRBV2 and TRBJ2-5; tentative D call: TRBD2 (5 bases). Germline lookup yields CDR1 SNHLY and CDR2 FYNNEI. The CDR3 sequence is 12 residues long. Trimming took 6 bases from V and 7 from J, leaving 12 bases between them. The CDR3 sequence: CASSGEFGTQYF. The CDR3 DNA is TGTGCCAGCAGCGGGGAGTTCGGGACCCAGTACTTC.